This TCR beta chain was identified in a study of blood T cell repertoires in COVID-19. V lost 0 bases and J lost 6, with 8 bases in between. The CDR3 length is 13 residues. Germline V lookup: CDR1 MNHNS, CDR2 SASEGT. Methods used by the authors: Amplification of reference gene primers provided the estimated nucleated cell counts. Here immunoSEQ multiplex PCR was the method, and the copy in TCRdb shows in-frame clones only, minus some. V and J calls and clone size are as listed in that table; D and trimming were resolved from the DNA. The data hold 200,000 to 250,000 clones, with 85% observed a single time.

The chain couples TRBV6-1 to TRBJ2-5; D is uncertain. The sequenced material came from peripheral blood. The sequence was collected from a woman between 65 and 79 years old with COVID-19, enrolled during active disease. The CDR3 loop reads CASSEAAVQTQYF. The CDR3 nucleotides are TGTGCCAGCAGTGAAGCTGCGGTTCAGACCCAGTACTTC.